This T cell receptor (beta chain) was obtained from a study of shared clonotypes between healthy human individuals. Overall study context: CD4 naive and memory got three plates each, CD8 naive two, CD8 memory one.

A CD45RA-negative memory subset and a CD45RA+ naive subset were separated from the CD4+ cells. Produced via immunoSEQ multiplex PCR; TCRdb's table is partial and in-frame only. The repertoire holds 2 million to 2.5 million clones, with approximately 93% as singletons. Specimen: naive CD4+ T cells from PBMCs. Indicated subset: CD45RA+ positively selected. This clonotype was sampled from a man between 18 and 29 years old in good health. Some clones in this sample may be carry-over from other donors' samples.

The CDR3 bases are TGCGCCAGCAGCTTGGGCGACAGTTACAATCAGCCCCAGCATTTT. Residues: CASSLGDSYNQPQHF. The rearrangement links TRBV5-1 to TRBJ1-5, with D perhaps TRBD1 (5 bases). This CDR3 comprises 15 residues. Trimming removed 0 bases at V and 3 bases at J, with 10 bases between. CDR1 is SGHRS and CDR2 is YFSETQ in the germline V gene.